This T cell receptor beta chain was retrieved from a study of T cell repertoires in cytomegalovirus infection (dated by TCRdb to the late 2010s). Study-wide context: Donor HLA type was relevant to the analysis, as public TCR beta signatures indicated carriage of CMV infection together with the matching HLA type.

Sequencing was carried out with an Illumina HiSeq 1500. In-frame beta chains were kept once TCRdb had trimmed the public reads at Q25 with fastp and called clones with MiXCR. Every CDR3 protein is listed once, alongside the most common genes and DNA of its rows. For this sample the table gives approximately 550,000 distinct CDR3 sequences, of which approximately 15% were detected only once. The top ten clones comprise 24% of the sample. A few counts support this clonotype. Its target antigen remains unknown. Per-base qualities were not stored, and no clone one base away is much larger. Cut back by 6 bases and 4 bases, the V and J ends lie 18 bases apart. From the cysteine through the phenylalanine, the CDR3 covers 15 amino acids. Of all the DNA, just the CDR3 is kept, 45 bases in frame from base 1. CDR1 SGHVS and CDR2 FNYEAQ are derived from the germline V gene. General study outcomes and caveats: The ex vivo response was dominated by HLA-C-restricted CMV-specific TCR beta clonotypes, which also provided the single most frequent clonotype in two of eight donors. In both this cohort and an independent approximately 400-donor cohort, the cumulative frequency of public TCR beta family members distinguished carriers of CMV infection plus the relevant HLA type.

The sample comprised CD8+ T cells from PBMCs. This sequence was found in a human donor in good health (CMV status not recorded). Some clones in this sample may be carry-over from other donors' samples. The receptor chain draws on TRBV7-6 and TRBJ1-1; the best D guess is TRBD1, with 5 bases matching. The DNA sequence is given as TGTGCCAGCAGGCCTCGACAGCAGCAATTCACTGAAGCTTTCTTT. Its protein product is CASRPRQQQFTEAFF.